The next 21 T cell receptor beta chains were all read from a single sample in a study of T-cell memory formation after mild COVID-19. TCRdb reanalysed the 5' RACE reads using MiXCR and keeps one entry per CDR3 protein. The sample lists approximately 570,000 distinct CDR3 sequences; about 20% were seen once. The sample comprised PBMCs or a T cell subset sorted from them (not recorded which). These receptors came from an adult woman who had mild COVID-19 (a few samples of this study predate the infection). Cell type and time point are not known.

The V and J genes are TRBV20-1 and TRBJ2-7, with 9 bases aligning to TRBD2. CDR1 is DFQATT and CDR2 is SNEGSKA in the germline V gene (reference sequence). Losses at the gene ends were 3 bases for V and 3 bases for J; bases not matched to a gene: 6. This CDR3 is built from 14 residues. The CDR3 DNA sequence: TGCAGTGCTAGTTGGCGGGGGGGCCACTACGAGCAGTACTTC. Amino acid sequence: CSASWRGGHYEQYF.

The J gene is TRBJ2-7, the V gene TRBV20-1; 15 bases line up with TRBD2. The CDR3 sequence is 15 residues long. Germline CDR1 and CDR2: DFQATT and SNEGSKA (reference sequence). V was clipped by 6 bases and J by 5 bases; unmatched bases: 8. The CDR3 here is CSAAVGLAGGNEQYF. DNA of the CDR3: TGCAGTGCCGCCGTGGGACTAGCGGGAGGAAACGAGCAGTACTTC.

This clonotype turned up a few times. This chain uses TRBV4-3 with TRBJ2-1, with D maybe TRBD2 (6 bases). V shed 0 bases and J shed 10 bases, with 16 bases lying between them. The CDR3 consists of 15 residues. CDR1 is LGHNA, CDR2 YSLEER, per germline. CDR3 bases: TGCGCCAGCAGCCAAGATCTAGCGAGGGGACGGGAGCAGTTCTTC. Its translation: CASSQDLARGREQFF.

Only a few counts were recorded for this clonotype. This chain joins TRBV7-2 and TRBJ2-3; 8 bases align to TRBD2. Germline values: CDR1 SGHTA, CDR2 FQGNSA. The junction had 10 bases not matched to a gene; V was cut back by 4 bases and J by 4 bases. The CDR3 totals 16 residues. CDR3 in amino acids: CASSSKTGGVADTQYF. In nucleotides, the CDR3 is TGTGCCAGCAGCTCGAAAACCGGGGGGGTCGCAGATACGCAGTATTTT.

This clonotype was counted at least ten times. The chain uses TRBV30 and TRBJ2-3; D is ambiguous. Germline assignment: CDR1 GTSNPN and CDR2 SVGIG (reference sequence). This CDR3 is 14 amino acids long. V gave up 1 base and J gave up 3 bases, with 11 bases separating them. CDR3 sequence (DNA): TGTGCCTGGAGTGGATCCACTACAACAGATACGCAGTATTTT. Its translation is CAWSGSTTTDTQYF. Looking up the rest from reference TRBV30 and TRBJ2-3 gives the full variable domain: SQTIHQWPATLVQPVGSPLSLECTVEGTSNPNLYWYRQAAGRGLQLLFYSVGIGQISSEVPQNLSASRPQDRQFILSSKKLLLSDSGFYLCAWSGSTTTDTQYFGPGTRLTVL.

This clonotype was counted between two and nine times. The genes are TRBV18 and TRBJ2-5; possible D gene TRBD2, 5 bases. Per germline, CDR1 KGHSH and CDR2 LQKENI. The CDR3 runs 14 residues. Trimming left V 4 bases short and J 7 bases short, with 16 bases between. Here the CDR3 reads CASSLQEGRGTQYF. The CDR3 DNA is TGTGCCAGCTCACTTCAGGAAGGTCGGGGGACCCAGTACTTC.

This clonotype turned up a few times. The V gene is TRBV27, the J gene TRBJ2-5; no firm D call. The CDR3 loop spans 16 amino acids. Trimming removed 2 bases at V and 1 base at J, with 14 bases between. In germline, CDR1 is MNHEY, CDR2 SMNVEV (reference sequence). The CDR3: CASSLGVGGIQETQYF. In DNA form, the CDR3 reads TGTGCCAGCAGTTTAGGGGTTGGCGGAATCCAAGAGACCCAGTACTTC.

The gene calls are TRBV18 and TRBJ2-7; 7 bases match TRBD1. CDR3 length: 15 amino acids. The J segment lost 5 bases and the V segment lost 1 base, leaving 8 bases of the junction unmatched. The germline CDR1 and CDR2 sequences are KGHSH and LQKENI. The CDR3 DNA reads TGTGCCAGCTCACCACAGGGGGCGTCCGTCCACGAGCAGTACTTC. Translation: CASSPQGASVHEQYF.

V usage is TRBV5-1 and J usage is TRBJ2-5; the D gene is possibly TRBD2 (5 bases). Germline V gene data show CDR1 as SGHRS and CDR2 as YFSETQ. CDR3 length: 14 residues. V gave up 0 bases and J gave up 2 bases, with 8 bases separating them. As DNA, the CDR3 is TGCGCCAGCAGCTTGGCGGACTTTCAAGAGACCCAGTACTTC. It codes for CASSLADFQETQYF.

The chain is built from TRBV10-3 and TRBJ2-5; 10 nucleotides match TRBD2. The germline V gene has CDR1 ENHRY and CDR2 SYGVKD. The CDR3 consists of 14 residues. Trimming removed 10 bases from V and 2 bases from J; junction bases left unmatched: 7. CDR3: CATRGSGGQETQYF. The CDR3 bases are TGTGCCACCCGAGGTAGCGGGGGGCAAGAGACCCAGTACTTC.

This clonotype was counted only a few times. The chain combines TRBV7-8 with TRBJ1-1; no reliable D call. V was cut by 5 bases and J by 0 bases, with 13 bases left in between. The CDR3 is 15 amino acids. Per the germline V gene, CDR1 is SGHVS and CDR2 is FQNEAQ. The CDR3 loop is CASSPSQELNTEAFF. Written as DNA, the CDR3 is TGTGCCAGCAGCCCATCCCAGGAGCTGAACACTGAAGCTTTCTTT.

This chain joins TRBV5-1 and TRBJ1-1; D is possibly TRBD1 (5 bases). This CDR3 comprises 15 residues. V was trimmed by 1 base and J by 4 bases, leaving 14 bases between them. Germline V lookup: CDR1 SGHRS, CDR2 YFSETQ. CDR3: CASSLIGGVGTEAFF. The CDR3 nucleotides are TGCGCCAGCAGCTTGATCGGGGGGGTAGGCACTGAAGCTTTCTTT.

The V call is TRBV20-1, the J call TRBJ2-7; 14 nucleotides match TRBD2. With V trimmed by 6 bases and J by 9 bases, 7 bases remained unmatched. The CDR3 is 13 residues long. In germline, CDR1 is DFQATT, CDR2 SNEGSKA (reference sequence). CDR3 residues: CSAQGTSGGVQYF. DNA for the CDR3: TGCAGTGCCCAGGGGACTAGCGGGGGAGTGCAGTACTTC.

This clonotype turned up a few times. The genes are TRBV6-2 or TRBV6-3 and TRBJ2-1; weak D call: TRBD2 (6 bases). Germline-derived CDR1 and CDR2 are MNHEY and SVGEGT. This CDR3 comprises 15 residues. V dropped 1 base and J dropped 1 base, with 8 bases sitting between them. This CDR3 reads CASSYYSGSYNEQFF. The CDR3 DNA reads TGTGCCAGCAGTTACTATAGCGGTTCCTACAATGAGCAGTTCTTC.

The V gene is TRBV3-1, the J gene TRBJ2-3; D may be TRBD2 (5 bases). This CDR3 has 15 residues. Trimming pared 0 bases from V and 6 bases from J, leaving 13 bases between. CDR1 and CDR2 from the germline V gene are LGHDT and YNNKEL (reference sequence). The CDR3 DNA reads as TGTGCCAGCAGCCAAGAATTGAGGGTAACGGATACGCAGTATTTT. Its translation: CASSQELRVTDTQYF.

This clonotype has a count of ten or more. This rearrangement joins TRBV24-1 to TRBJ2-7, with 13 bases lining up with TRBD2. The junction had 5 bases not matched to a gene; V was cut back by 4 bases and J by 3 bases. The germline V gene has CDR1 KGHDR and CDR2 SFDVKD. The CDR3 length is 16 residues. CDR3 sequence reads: CATSDSGLAGDYEQYF. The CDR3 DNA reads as TGTGCCACCAGTGACTCCGGACTAGCGGGAGACTACGAGCAGTACTTC.

The CDR3: CASSLSNYVGHGYTF. CDR3 coding DNA: TGTGCCAGCAGTTTATCGAATTATGTAGGCCATGGCTACACCTTC. This chain links TRBV27 with TRBJ1-2, with D unclear. In germline, CDR1 is MNHEY, CDR2 SMNVEV (reference sequence). V was cut by 0 bases and J by 6 bases, with 14 bases left in between. The length of the CDR3 is 15 residues.

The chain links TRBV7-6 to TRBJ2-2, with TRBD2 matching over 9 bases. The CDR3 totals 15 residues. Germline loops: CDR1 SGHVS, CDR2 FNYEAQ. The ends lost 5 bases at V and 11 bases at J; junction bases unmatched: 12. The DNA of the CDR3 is TGTGCCAGCAGCCGGGCGGGAGGGCCACGTGGCGAGCTGTTTTTT. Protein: CASSRAGGPRGELFF. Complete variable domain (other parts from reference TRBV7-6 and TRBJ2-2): GAGVSQSPRYKVTKRGQDVALRCDPISGHVSLYWYRQALGQGPEFLTYFNYEAQQDKSGLPNDRFSAERPEGSISTLTIQRTEQRDSAMYRCASSRAGGPRGELFFGEGSRLTVL.

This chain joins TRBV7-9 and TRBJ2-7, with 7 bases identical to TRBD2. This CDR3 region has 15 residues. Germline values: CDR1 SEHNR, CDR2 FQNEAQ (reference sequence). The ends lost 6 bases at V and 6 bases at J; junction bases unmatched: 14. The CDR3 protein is CASRAGGGGGREQYF. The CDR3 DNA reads TGTGCCAGCAGAGCCGGTGGGGGGGGTGGCCGCGAGCAGTACTTC. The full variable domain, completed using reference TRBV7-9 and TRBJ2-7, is DTGVSQNPRHKITKRGQNVTFRCDPISEHNRLYWYRQTLGQGPEFLTYFQNEAQLEKSRLLSDRFSAERPKGSFSTLEIQRTEQGDSAMYLCASRAGGGGGREQYFGPGTRLTVT.

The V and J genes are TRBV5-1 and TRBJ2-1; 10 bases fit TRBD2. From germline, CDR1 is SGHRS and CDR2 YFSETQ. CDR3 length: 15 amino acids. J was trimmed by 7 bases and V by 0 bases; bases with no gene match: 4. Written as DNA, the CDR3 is TGCGCCAGCAGCTTGGGGCTAGCGGGGGAAAATGAGCAGTTCTTC. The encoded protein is CASSLGLAGENEQFF.

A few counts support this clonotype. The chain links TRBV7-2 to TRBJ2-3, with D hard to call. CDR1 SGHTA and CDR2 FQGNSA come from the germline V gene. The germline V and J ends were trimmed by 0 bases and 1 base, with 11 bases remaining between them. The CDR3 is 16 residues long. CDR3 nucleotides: TGTGCCAGCAGCTTAGCCCCCGTCACAGGCACAGATACGCAGTATTTT. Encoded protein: CASSLAPVTGTDTQYF.